Included here is one T cell receptor (beta chain) sequence, with context. Its specificity is unknown. The source of the sample is a study of beta chain features in type 1 diabetes. Study context: Healthy donors resembled patients in age, gender and cell yields. Study-level findings and limits: No resolution was reached here on whether HLA type influences TCRB rearrangement. A greater similarity of naive, central memory and Treg TCRB repertoires was seen among patients than among healthy donors. A moderate, significant TCRB CDR3 shortening appeared in type 1 diabetes across four CD4+ subsets. A pattern of fewer insertions and more deletions at VDJ junctions was seen in type 1 diabetes patients.

CDR3 size: 14 residues. J lost 5 bases, V lost 2 bases, and 3 bases had no gene match. Germline V gives CDR1 KGHSH, CDR2 LQKENI. Isolated RNA was reverse transcribed in full, so expressed TCRB transcripts were sequenced. Measured with immunoSEQ multiplex PCR; TCRdb has only the in-frame clones, and not every one. The sample comprises a few hundred thousand clones, around 16% of which are singletons, and approximately 0.086% rests with the top ten. The chain joins TRBV18 to TRBJ2-5; 9 bases fit TRBD1. The sequencing input was naive CD4+ T cells from blood. The TCR comes from a man between 25 and 39 years old with type 1 diabetes. CDR3 sequence reads: CASSPFGQGETQYF. The CDR3 DNA is TGTGCCAGCTCACCATTCGGACAGGGGGAGACCCAGTACTTC.